The 22 T cell receptor beta chains given below trace back to one sample, sequenced in a study of shared clonotypes between healthy human individuals. Measured with immunoSEQ multiplex PCR; TCRdb has only the in-frame clones, and not every one. The data show about 510,000 clones, with over 60% seen just once and around 13% held by the top ten. Sequencing used PBMCs. The receptors here all came from a woman aged 40 to 49 in good health. Some clones in this sample may be carry-over from other donors' samples.

This clone was seen only a few times. V and J are TRBV27 and TRBJ1-6, with 7 bases that match TRBD1. This CDR3 comprises 14 residues. The V gene end was trimmed by 5 bases and the J gene end by 6 bases; junction bases not matched to a gene: 4. Germline loops: CDR1 MNHEY, CDR2 SMNVEV (reference sequence). CDR3 loop: CASSKGQINSPLHF. As DNA, the CDR3 is TGTGCCAGCAGTAAGGGACAGATTAATTCACCCCTCCACTTT.

This chain links TRBV7-2 with TRBJ2-2; D is tentatively TRBD1 or TRBD2 (7 bases each). Germline CDR1 and CDR2: SGHTA and FQGNSA. There are 15 residues in the CDR3. V dropped 4 bases and J dropped 1 base, with 10 bases sitting between them. CDR3 nucleotide sequence: TGTGCCAGCAGCTCCAGGGGGGGGAACACCGGGGAGCTGTTTTTT. Protein sequence: CASSSRGGNTGELFF.

The chain employs TRBV6-1 and TRBJ1-5; D is perhaps TRBD1 (5 bases). Germline V gene sequence: CDR1 MNHNS, CDR2 SASEGT. The CDR3 contains 14 residues. Trimming took off 4 bases at V and 4 bases at J, with 11 bases between the two ends. The CDR3 DNA reads as TGTGCCAGCAGTGGGGCAGGGTTTAATCAGCCCCAGCATTTT. This encodes CASSGAGFNQPQHF.

This CDR3 reads CAALSSYSNQPQHF. CDR3 coding DNA: TGTGCCGCATTATCCTCTTATAGCAATCAGCCCCAGCATTTT. V and J are TRBV28 and TRBJ1-5; D gene unclear. Between the trimmed V and J ends, which lost 11 bases and 0 bases, there was a span of 14 bases. Germline V gene sequence: CDR1 MDHEN, CDR2 SYDVKM. The CDR3 is made up of 14 amino acids.

The chain joins TRBV19 to TRBJ2-7; 7 bases line up with TRBD1. Per the germline V gene, CDR1 is LNHDA and CDR2 is SQIVND (reference sequence). This CDR3 is 15 amino acids long. V lost 1 base, J lost 0 bases, and 3 bases stayed unmatched. CDR3 DNA: TGTGCCAGTAGTATAGTGGGGGACAGCTCCTACGAGCAGTACTTC. The encoded protein is CASSIVGDSSYEQYF. The complete variable domain, with remaining parts taken from reference TRBV19 and TRBJ2-7, reads DGGITQSPKYLFRKEGQNVTLSCEQNLNHDAMYWYRQDPGQGLRLIYYSQIVNDFQKGDIAEGYSVSREKKESFPLTVTSAQKNPTAFYLCASSIVGDSSYEQYFGPGTRLTVT.

J is TRBJ2-7 and V is TRBV6-1; no definite D call. Trimming pared 5 bases from V and 1 base from J, leaving 12 bases between. The CDR3 sequence is 14 residues long. Germline V gives CDR1 MNHNS, CDR2 SASEGT. This CDR3 reads CASSPSSPSYEQYF. The DNA for the CDR3 is TGTGCCAGCAGTCCTAGTTCCCCATCCTACGAGCAGTACTTC.

The V gene is TRBV15, the J gene TRBJ2-3; TRBD2 aligns across 7 bases. The CDR3 runs to 14 residues. Per the germline V gene, CDR1 is LNHNV and CDR2 is YYDKDF (reference sequence). V trimming: 4 bases; J trimming: 2 bases; junction bases outside the gene matches: 3. The CDR3: CATSTGLNTDTQYF. The DNA of the CDR3 is TGTGCCACCAGCACGGGACTAAACACAGATACGCAGTATTTT.

V is TRBV29-1 and J is TRBJ1-2; 7 bases fit TRBD1. The junction had 10 bases not matched to a gene; V was cut back by 5 bases and J by 4 bases. The CDR3 is 14 amino acids. Per the germline V gene, CDR1 is SQVTM and CDR2 is ANQGSEA. In DNA, the CDR3 is TGCAGCGTTCCAGAGGAGGACAGGTCCTATGGCTACACCTTC. Residues: CSVPEEDRSYGYTF.

This chain joins TRBV4-1 and TRBJ1-2; D is unclear. The CDR3 is 16 amino acids. The V and J ends lost 1 base and 2 bases respectively, with 14 bases between them. Germline CDR1 is MGHRA and CDR2 is YSYEKL. Here the CDR3 reads CASSQVPRRRNYGYTF. The CDR3 DNA follows: TGCGCCAGCAGCCAAGTTCCGCGCCGAAGGAACTATGGCTACACCTTC.

The chain couples TRBV7-9 to TRBJ1-1, with no clear D. The V gene lost 5 bases and the J gene lost 10 bases, with 23 bases spanning the gap. The CDR3 sequence is 15 residues long. Germline assignment: CDR1 SEHNR and CDR2 FQNEAQ (reference sequence). The CDR3 DNA follows: TGTGCCAGCAGCCCCTCAACCGAGGGCGCCAGGAGAGCTTTCTTT. The encoded protein is CASSPSTEGARRAFF. Full variable domain (outside the CDR3, taken from reference TRBV7-9 and TRBJ1-1): DTGVSQNPRHKITKRGQNVTFRCDPISEHNRLYWYRQTLGQGPEFLTYFQNEAQLEKSRLLSDRFSAERPKGSFSTLEIQRTEQGDSAMYLCASSPSTEGARRAFFGQGTRLTVV.

This clone was seen a few times. The rearrangement uses TRBV7-2 and TRBJ1-1; possibly TRBD1 for D (5 bases). The V gene's germline CDR1 is SGHTA and CDR2 FQGNSA. With 5 bases removed from V and 4 bases from J, the gap between germline ends came to 11 bases. The CDR3 is made up of 13 amino acids. The CDR3 DNA sequence: TGTGCCAGCAGCCCCAGGGTTCCCACTGAAGCTTTCTTT. It is translated as CASSPRVPTEAFF. Using reference TRBV7-2 and TRBJ1-1 for the parts outside the CDR3, the full variable domain is GAGVSQSPSNKVTEKGKDVELRCDPISGHTALYWYRQSLGQGLEFLIYFQGNSAPDKSGLPSDRFSAERTGGSVSTLTIQRTQQEDSAVYLCASSPRVPTEAFFGQGTRLTVV.

CDR3 sequence (DNA): TGTGCCAGCGGGGGCGGCTGGGACGGATATTACGAGCAGTACTTC. Amino acids: CASGGGWDGYYEQYF. This rearrangement joins TRBV7-9 to TRBJ2-7; D may be TRBD1 (6 bases). Between the trimmed V and J ends, which lost 8 bases and 4 bases, there was a span of 21 bases. CDR1 is SEHNR and CDR2 is FQNEAQ in the germline V gene (reference sequence). The CDR3 consists of 15 residues.

This clone was recorded a few times. The CDR3 protein is CASSSIGVSTNEKLFF. The CDR3 DNA sequence: TGTGCCAGCAGCTCCATCGGGGTTTCAACTAATGAAAAACTGTTTTTT. This sequence joins TRBV7-6 and TRBJ1-4, with D uncertain. Between the trimmed V and J ends, which lost 4 bases and 0 bases, there was a span of 12 bases. Germline V gene data show CDR1 as SGHVS and CDR2 as FNYEAQ. The CDR3 has 16 residues.

The chain couples TRBV28 to TRBJ2-3; TRBD2 aligns across 13 bases. Trimming removed 5 bases from V and 2 bases from J; junction bases left unmatched: 4. Germline assignment: CDR1 MDHEN and CDR2 SYDVKM. The CDR3 runs 16 residues. The chain's CDR3 is CASSPGLAGHTDTQYF. CDR3 coding DNA: TGTGCCAGCAGTCCGGGACTAGCGGGACACACAGATACGCAGTATTTT.

The chain has TRBV10-3 and TRBJ2-1; the D is unclear. From germline, CDR1 is ENHRY and CDR2 SYGVKD. The CDR3 covers 12 residues. V gave up 0 bases and J gave up 10 bases, with 7 bases separating them. CDR3 region: CAISESENEQFF. The CDR3 bases are TGTGCCATCAGTGAGTCGGAAAACGAGCAGTTCTTC.

This sequence joins TRBV4-2 and TRBJ2-1; no reliable D call. The CDR3 is made up of 12 amino acids. Germline CDR1 and CDR2: LGHNA and YNFKEQ. The V end was cut by 1 base, the J end by 9 bases, with 7 bases between. In nucleotides, the CDR3 is TGTGCCAGCAGCCAAGTTCAGGCTGAGCAGTTCTTC. It is translated as CASSQVQAEQFF.

The V call is TRBV27, the J call TRBJ1-5, with a possible D match to TRBD1 (6 bases). The CDR3 contains 14 residues. V was pared by 6 bases and J by 1 base, with 10 bases between. CDR1 is MNHEY and CDR2 is SMNVEV in the germline V gene (reference sequence). As DNA, the CDR3 is TGTGCCAGCAGCTTCCAGGGGAGCAATCAGCCCCAGCATTTT. It specifies CASSFQGSNQPQHF.

The chain carries TRBV28 and TRBJ1-4; 7 bases match TRBD1. With 4 bases clipped from V and 4 bases from J, the junction kept 3 bases outside the gene matches. Looked up from germline, CDR1 is MDHEN and CDR2 is SYDVKM. This CDR3 comprises 14 residues. CDR3 DNA: TGTGCCAGCAGTTGGGACAGACGTAATGAAAAACTGTTTTTT. It yields the protein CASSWDRRNEKLFF.

The gene calls are TRBV2 and TRBJ2-2; 7 bases align to TRBD1. CDR1 SNHLY and CDR2 FYNNEI come from the germline V gene. CDR3 length: 14 residues. Trimming at V came to 7 bases and at J to 2 bases, leaving 4 bases not matched to a gene. CDR3 sequence (DNA): TGTGCCAGCACAGGACAGGTTAACACCGGGGAGCTGTTTTTT. Translated: CASTGQVNTGELFF.

With respect to this clone: This sample also contains other DNA sequences that code for the same CDR3. The V call is TRBV7-9, the J call TRBJ1-1; D perhaps matches TRBD1 (5 bases). In germline, CDR1 is SEHNR, CDR2 FQNEAQ (reference sequence). This CDR3 spans 13 amino acids. Trimming pared 3 bases from V and 1 base from J, leaving 6 bases between. CDR3 in amino acids: CASSLGQNTEAFF. CDR3 coding DNA: TGTGCCAGCAGCTTGGGGCAGAACACTGAAGCTTTCTTT.

CDR3 nucleotides: TGTGCCATCAGTGCTTGGACAGGGAAAGATGGCTACACCTTC. As protein: CAISAWTGKDGYTF. The rearrangement joins TRBV10-3 to TRBJ1-2; 8 bases fit TRBD1. Trimming removed 4 bases from V and 6 bases from J; junction bases left unmatched: 7. This CDR3 contains 14 residues. Germline V CDR1 and CDR2: ENHRY, SYGVKD.

The V and J genes are TRBV19 and TRBJ1-2, with 8 positions matching TRBD1. CDR3 size: 14 residues. V lost 4 bases, J lost 6 bases, and 7 bases stayed unmatched. Germline CDR1 and CDR2: LNHDA and SQIVND (reference sequence). CDR3 sequence reads: CASSKGQGFDGYTF. CDR3 nucleotides: TGTGCCAGTAGTAAAGGACAGGGTTTCGATGGCTACACCTTC.